This is a list of T cell receptor beta chains from one sample in a study of cytomegalovirus exposure and HLA in healthy donors. Method: immunoSEQ multiplex PCR; TCRdb's copy keeps in-frame clones and lacks some. The profile shows under 150,000 clones, roughly three fifths of them singletons. The sequenced sample was PBMCs. The receptor source for this set is a man between 35 and 55 years old in good health and CMV-seropositive. Both conserved end residues are part of each CDR3. Fields, in order: V gene, D gene, J gene, clone size, CDR3 DNA, CDR3 protein. D genes are given only for firm matches. Size values are once, few and many counts, or a class for expanded clones, and some rows have none.

V gene: TRBV7-8
D gene: TRBD1
J gene: TRBJ1-6
clone size: NA
CDR3 DNA: TGTGCCAGCAGCCCACGGACAGGGGGTTCACCCCTCCACTTT
CDR3 protein: CASSPRTGGSPLHF

V gene: TRBV5-4
D gene: TRBD1
J gene: TRBJ1-2
clone size: NA
CDR3 DNA: TGTGCCAGCAGCGGGCCGGACAGGGACTATGGCTACACCTTC
CDR3 protein: CASSGPDRDYGYTF

V gene: TRBV19
D gene: TRBD1
J gene: TRBJ2-5
clone size: NA
CDR3 DNA: TGTGCCACCCAGTCCACGACAGGGCCGGGAGAGACCCAGTACTTC
CDR3 protein: CATQSTTGPGETQYF

V gene: TRBV4-3
D gene: NA
J gene: TRBJ2-3
clone size: few
CDR3 DNA: TGCGCCAGCAGCCAAGAACCCAGCGGGCCCACAGATACGCAGTATTTT
CDR3 protein: CASSQEPSGPTDTQYF

V gene: TRBV10-2
D gene: TRBD1
J gene: TRBJ1-4
clone size: few
CDR3 DNA: TGCGCCAGCACCGGACAGGGGTATGAAAAACTGTTTTTT
CDR3 protein: CASTGQGYEKLFF

V gene: TRBV5-1
D gene: NA
J gene: TRBJ1-3
clone size: NA
CDR3 DNA: TGCGCCAGCAGCGACAGTCCCTCTGGAAACACCATATATTTT
CDR3 protein: CASSDSPSGNTIYF

V gene: TRBV19
D gene: TRBD2
J gene: TRBJ2-1
clone size: few
CDR3 DNA: TGTGCCAGTACCAAGGAGAGGGGACTAGCGGGAGTTTACAATGAGCAGTTCTTC
CDR3 protein: CASTKERGLAGVYNEQFF

V gene: TRBV5-5
D gene: TRBD1
J gene: TRBJ2-1
clone size: NA
CDR3 DNA: TGTGCCAGCAGCCAGGGACAGGCCTCCTACAATGAGCAGTTCTTC
CDR3 protein: CASSQGQASYNEQFF

V gene: TRBV2
D gene: NA
J gene: TRBJ2-6
clone size: NA
CDR3 DNA: TGTGCCAGCAGACCGAGAGGGAACTGGGGGGCCAACGTCCTGACTTTC
CDR3 protein: CASRPRGNWGANVLTF

V gene: TRBV27
D gene: NA
J gene: TRBJ2-5
clone size: NA
CDR3 DNA: TGTGCCAGCAGTTTGCGGCAGCAAGAGACCCAGTACTTC
CDR3 protein: CASSLRQQETQYF

V gene: TRBV27
D gene: NA
J gene: TRBJ2-5
clone size: few
CDR3 DNA: TGTGCCAGCAGTTTGAACTATGAGGAGACCCAGTACTTC
CDR3 protein: CASSLNYEETQYF

V gene: TRBV6-4
D gene: TRBD1
J gene: TRBJ2-1
clone size: NA
CDR3 DNA: TGTGCCAGCAGCCGACAGGGTACCTCCAATGAGCAGTTCTTC
CDR3 protein: CASSRQGTSNEQFF

V gene: TRBV13
D gene: TRBD1
J gene: TRBJ1-2
clone size: NA
CDR3 DNA: TGTGCCAGCAGCCTAAACAGGGGGCCTTTGTATGGCTACACCTTC
CDR3 protein: CASSLNRGPLYGYTF

V gene: TRBV4-1
D gene: NA
J gene: TRBJ1-6
clone size: NA
CDR3 DNA: TGCGCCAGCAGCCAAGCGTCGGGCTCCTATAATTCACCCCTCCACTTT
CDR3 protein: CASSQASGSYNSPLHF

V gene: TRBV7-9
D gene: NA
J gene: TRBJ1-2
clone size: NA
CDR3 DNA: TGTGCCAGCAGTACCACCCATCTCAGGGGTGGCTATGGCTACACCTTC
CDR3 protein: CASSTTHLRGGYGYTF

V gene: TRBV19
D gene: TRBD1
J gene: TRBJ1-5
clone size: NA
CDR3 DNA: TGTGCCAGTAGCTTCGGGACAGGGGGCAATCAGCCCCAGCATTTT
CDR3 protein: CASSFGTGGNQPQHF

V gene: TRBV7-9
D gene: NA
J gene: TRBJ2-7
clone size: NA
CDR3 DNA: TGTGCCAGCAGCTTAAGTCGGGGGTTTCTCGCCTACGAGCAGTACTTC
CDR3 protein: CASSLSRGFLAYEQYF

V gene: TRBV28
D gene: TRBD1
J gene: TRBJ1-4
clone size: NA
CDR3 DNA: TGTGCCAGCAGTCCAGGGGGACAGTGGGATGAAAAACTGTTTTTT
CDR3 protein: CASSPGGQWDEKLFF

V gene: TRBV6-5
D gene: TRBD1
J gene: TRBJ1-1
clone size: many
CDR3 DNA: TGTGCCAGCAGTTACGAGGTCAGGGGGCTCACTGAAGCTTTCTTT
CDR3 protein: CASSYEVRGLTEAFF

V gene: TRBV10-3
D gene: TRBD1
J gene: TRBJ2-1
clone size: NA
CDR3 DNA: TGTGCCACCTTTGGGACAGGGGTGTCCGGCAATGAGCAGTTCTTC
CDR3 protein: CATFGTGVSGNEQFF

V gene: TRBV6-5
D gene: NA
J gene: TRBJ2-7
clone size: NA
CDR3 DNA: TGTGCCAGCAGTTACACCCGTACTACAGGGACCTACGAGCAGTACTTC
CDR3 protein: CASSYTRTTGTYEQYF

V gene: TRBV5-1
D gene: NA
J gene: TRBJ1-1
clone size: NA
CDR3 DNA: TGCGCCAGCAGCTTCAAGGGGACTGAAGCTTTCTTT
CDR3 protein: CASSFKGTEAFF

V gene: TRBV5-1
D gene: NA
J gene: TRBJ1-1
clone size: NA
CDR3 DNA: TGCGCCAGCAGCTTGGCCGTCTCGAACACTGAAGCTTTCTTT
CDR3 protein: CASSLAVSNTEAFF

V gene: TRBV15
D gene: NA
J gene: TRBJ2-7
clone size: NA
CDR3 DNA: TGTGCCACCAGCAGCTCGGGCTACGAGCAGTACTTC
CDR3 protein: CATSSSGYEQYF

V gene: TRBV19
D gene: TRBD1
J gene: TRBJ1-6
clone size: NA
CDR3 DNA: TGTGCCAGTAGTCCCCAGGGGGCGATGGATTCACCCCTCCACTTT
CDR3 protein: CASSPQGAMDSPLHF

V gene: TRBV6-5
D gene: NA
J gene: TRBJ1-2
clone size: few
CDR3 DNA: TGTGCCAGCAGCCGAGGAGCCAGGGGCGGCTACACCTTC
CDR3 protein: CASSRGARGGYTF

V gene: TRBV2
D gene: TRBD2
J gene: TRBJ2-1
clone size: NA
CDR3 DNA: TGTGCCAGCAGTTGGGCTAGCGGATACAATGAGCAGTTCTTC
CDR3 protein: CASSWASGYNEQFF

V gene: TRBV27
D gene: NA
J gene: TRBJ2-3
clone size: once
CDR3 DNA: TGTGCCAGCAGGAGGGGGGGGAAAGATACGCAGTATTTT
CDR3 protein: CASRRGGKDTQYF

V gene: TRBV5-1
D gene: TRBD2
J gene: TRBJ2-5
clone size: NA
CDR3 DNA: TGCGCCAGCAAGACTAGCGGGAGGGCCATCGAGACCCAGTACTTC
CDR3 protein: CASKTSGRAIETQYF

V gene: TRBV7-8
D gene: TRBD1
J gene: TRBJ1-1
clone size: NA
CDR3 DNA: TGTGCCAGCAGCTTAGTAGGGGACAGGGGCGACACTGAAGCTTTCTTT
CDR3 protein: CASSLVGDRGDTEAFF

V gene: TRBV9
D gene: NA
J gene: TRBJ2-2
clone size: few
CDR3 DNA: TGTGCCAGCAGCGGACGGACAGTTAACACCGGGGAGCTGTTTTTT
CDR3 protein: CASSGRTVNTGELFF

V gene: TRBV2
D gene: NA
J gene: TRBJ2-2
clone size: NA
CDR3 DNA: TGTGCCAGCAGTGAAGTTCCGGGGAACACCGGGGAGCTGTTTTTT
CDR3 protein: CASSEVPGNTGELFF

V gene: TRBV6-5
D gene: TRBD1
J gene: TRBJ1-2
clone size: NA
CDR3 DNA: TGTGCCAGCAGTTACCGAGGGGGCAAGTATGGCTACACCTTC
CDR3 protein: CASSYRGGKYGYTF

V gene: TRBV25-1
D gene: TRBD1
J gene: TRBJ2-5
clone size: few
CDR3 DNA: TGTGCCAGCAGTGGGACCGGGACAGGGATTCGGGAGACCCAGTACTTC
CDR3 protein: CASSGTGTGIRETQYF

V gene: TRBV7-2
D gene: NA
J gene: TRBJ2-1
clone size: NA
CDR3 DNA: TGTGCCAGCAGCTTAAAAGGCTCTAGCGTCACTGAGCAGTTCTTC
CDR3 protein: CASSLKGSSVTEQFF

V gene: TRBV20-1
D gene: NA
J gene: TRBJ2-1
clone size: NA
CDR3 DNA: TGCGGGGGACTTGACTTGAATGAGCAGTTCTTC
CDR3 protein: CGGLDLNEQFF

V gene: TRBV6-5
D gene: NA
J gene: TRBJ1-2
clone size: NA
CDR3 DNA: TGTGCCAGCAGTTACTCGGCGGCTTCTAACTATGGCTACACCTTC
CDR3 protein: CASSYSAASNYGYTF

V gene: TRBV5-1
D gene: TRBD1
J gene: TRBJ1-1
clone size: few
CDR3 DNA: TGCGCCAGCAGCTCACGACAGGGGGTGAACACTGAAGCTTTCTTT
CDR3 protein: CASSSRQGVNTEAFF

V gene: TRBV19
D gene: NA
J gene: TRBJ2-3
clone size: NA
CDR3 DNA: TGTGCCAGTAGTATTCTGACGGGTACCGCCACAGATACGCAGTATTTT
CDR3 protein: CASSILTGTATDTQYF

V gene: TRBV6-4
D gene: NA
J gene: TRBJ2-6
clone size: few
CDR3 DNA: TGTGCCAGCAGTGATCAGGGCAGGGGGGCTTCTGGGGCCAACGTCCTGACTTTC
CDR3 protein: CASSDQGRGASGANVLTF

V gene: TRBV7-9
D gene: TRBD1
J gene: TRBJ2-5
clone size: NA
CDR3 DNA: TGTGCCAGCAGCTTCAGGGGGCTAGGGCTAGAGACCCAGTACTTC
CDR3 protein: CASSFRGLGLETQYF

V gene: TRBV7-9
D gene: TRBD1
J gene: TRBJ2-7
clone size: few
CDR3 DNA: TGTGCCAGCAGCTCCAGATTAACAGGGGCCTCCTACGAGCAGTACTTC
CDR3 protein: CASSSRLTGASYEQYF

V gene: TRBV11-2
D gene: TRBD2
J gene: TRBJ2-1
clone size: NA
CDR3 DNA: TGTGCCAGCAGCTTACTAGCGGGCGAGGACAATGAGCAGTTCTTC
CDR3 protein: CASSLLAGEDNEQFF

V gene: TRBV7-9
D gene: TRBD2
J gene: TRBJ2-1
clone size: NA
CDR3 DNA: TGTGCCAGCAGCAGGACTAGCGGGTCCTACAATGAGCAGTTCTTC
CDR3 protein: CASSRTSGSYNEQFF

V gene: TRBV6-6
D gene: NA
J gene: TRBJ2-4
clone size: NA
CDR3 DNA: TGTGCCGGCGGCAACAGGGAAAACATTCAGTACTTC
CDR3 protein: CAGGNRENIQYF